This TCR beta chain was recorded in a study of a mutant IDH1 vaccine in newly diagnosed glioma. Time point meaning: week 23, last vaccination. Vaccination used 300 ug of mutant IDH1 20-mer peptide per dose, with topical imiquimod. Comment on this clone: Its antigen is not known.

CDR1 and CDR2 (germline): MDHEN, SYDVKM. The CDR3 contains 16 residues. The V and J ends lost 2 bases and 2 bases, in that order; junction bases with no gene match: 6. The method was immunoSEQ multiplex PCR; TCRdb's version includes in-frame clones alone and lacks a portion of them. The sample carries approximately 79,000 clones, approximately 85% recorded once. The source is a woman in her forties or fifties with glioma. The sequences come from PBMCs, collected from a glioma patient whose treatment included an IDH1 peptide vaccine. The chain joins TRBV28 to TRBJ2-1, with 7 bases aligning to TRBD2. The CDR3 loop reads CASSLKGAGPYNEQFF. CDR3 bases: TGTGCCAGCAGTTTAAAAGGAGCGGGACCCTACAATGAGCAGTTCTTC.